These 7 T cell receptor beta chains were all obtained from the same sample, sequenced in a study of blood T cell repertoires in COVID-19 (dated by TCRdb to 2018 to 2020). The library was generated by the immunoSEQ multiplex PCR assay. TCRdb retrieved this table from immuneACCESS and kept in-frame rearrangements only. Not all clones are present; in checked studies, unresolved V genes account for under half, and no reason is known for the remainder. In this sample the table shows under 200,000 clones, about 85% of which occur a single time. The top ten constitute 9.8% of the sample. The sequenced material came from peripheral blood. These receptors originate from a woman older than 75 with acute or convalescent COVID-19.

The DNA for the CDR3 is TGTGCCAGTAGTACCCGAGGCGGGACTAGCGGTTCGGGGGTGGGGACCACCGGGGAGCTGTTTTTT. It is translated as CASSTRGGTSGSGVGTTGELFF. The rearrangement links TRBV19 to TRBJ2-2; 11 bases are a match to TRBD2. This CDR3 has 22 amino acids. Trimming at V came to 4 bases and at J to 4 bases, leaving 23 bases not matched to a gene. Germline CDR1 LNHDA, CDR2 SQIVND (reference sequence).

This chain joins TRBV5-1 and TRBJ2-2, with D possibly TRBD1 on 5 matching bases. Deletions cut 0 bases from V and 7 bases from J, with 13 bases between. CDR1 is SGHRS and CDR2 is YFSETQ in the germline V gene. The CDR3 contains 15 residues. As DNA, the CDR3 is TGCGCCAGCAGCTTGGAGGGCAGGGAAAGCGGGGAGCTGTTTTTT. Protein product: CASSLEGRESGELFF.

The CDR3 here is CASRASGSPSETQYF. DNA of the CDR3: TGTGCCAGCAGAGCTAGCGGGAGTCCATCAGAGACCCAGTACTTC. V gene TRBV2 combines with J gene TRBJ2-5; 10 positions agree with TRBD2. V shed 6 bases, J shed 4 bases, and the junction held 8 bases outside the gene matches. The CDR3 is 15 amino acids. Germline V lookup: CDR1 SNHLY, CDR2 FYNNEI. The full variable domain, its missing parts supplied by reference TRBV2 and TRBJ2-5, is EPEVTQTPSHQVTQMGQEVILRCVPISNHLYFYWYRQILGQKVEFLVSFYNNEISEKSEIFDDQFSVERPDGSNFTLKIRSTKLEDSAMYFCASRASGSPSETQYFGPGTRLLVL.

The chain employs TRBV5-1 and TRBJ1-1; possible D gene TRBD1, 5 bases. CDR3 size: 16 residues. Per the germline V gene, CDR1 is SGHRS and CDR2 is YFSETQ. Trimming removed 2 bases from V and 1 base from J, with 15 bases in between. CDR3 residues: CASSFSWGRPNTEAFF. The CDR3 DNA sequence: TGCGCCAGCAGCTTTAGCTGGGGCCGTCCGAACACTGAAGCTTTCTTT.

The CDR3 spells CASRPGTNTGELFF. The CDR3 DNA reads as TGCGCCAGCAGGCCCGGTACGAACACCGGGGAGCTGTTTTTT. The genes are TRBV4-1 and TRBJ2-2; no firm D call. V lost 6 bases, J lost 0 bases, and 8 bases lay in between. The CDR3 extends over 14 amino acids. Germline CDR1 and CDR2: MGHRA and YSYEKL.

The CDR3: CATSASDYSNQPQHF. In nucleotides, the CDR3 is TGTGCCACCAGCGCTTCTGACTATAGCAATCAGCCCCAGCATTTT. V usage is TRBV15 and J usage is TRBJ1-5, with D unclear. The CDR3 extends over 15 amino acids. Germline V lookup: CDR1 LNHNV, CDR2 YYDKDF (reference sequence). Trimming stripped 5 bases from V and 0 bases from J, with 11 bases between.

The chain joins TRBV10-3 to TRBJ2-7; no firm D call. Trimming stripped 0 bases from V and 3 bases from J, with 9 bases between. CDR1 is ENHRY and CDR2 is SYGVKD in the germline V gene. CDR3 length equals 14 residues. CDR3 coding DNA: TGTGCCATCAGTGAGTCGGAGACTCTCTACGAGCAGTACTTC. Translated, it gives CAISESETLYEQYF.